This T cell receptor beta chain derives from a study of beta chain features in type 1 diabetes. Study results and limitations: Diminished insertions and augmented deletions at VDJ junctions characterized type 1 diabetes patients. A moderate, significant TCRB CDR3 shortening appeared in type 1 diabetes across four CD4+ subsets.

This clone has only a few counts. Its antigen remains unknown. Via CD45RO/CCR7/CD25/CD127/CD95/CD27, cells of the CD4+ naive, central memory, regulatory and stem cell-like memory subsets were sorted. Looked up from germline, CDR1 is SGHAT and CDR2 is FQNNGV. The V segment lost 5 bases and the J segment 1 base; nucleotides outside the gene matches: 3. The CDR3 sequence is 14 residues long. Investigators reverse transcribed all isolated RNA, so they sequenced expressed TCRB transcripts. Samples of naive, central memory and regulatory T cells yielded a mean of about 3.6 million reads. The repertoire was sequenced with immunoSEQ multiplex PCR; TCRdb's copy has only in-frame clones and lacks some. The sample lists some 140,000 clones, roughly 10% occurring once.

The TCR originated in a young man with type 1 diabetes. What was sequenced was central memory CD4+ T cells from blood. The V call is TRBV11-2, the J call TRBJ2-5; 8 positions match TRBD1. CDR3 sequence (DNA): TGTGCCAGCAGCCAGGGACAGGTCCAAGAGACCCAGTACTTC. Translated: CASSQGQVQETQYF.